This T cell receptor beta chain was identified in a study of shared clonotypes between healthy human individuals. Study results and limitations: Investigators collected only blood, and repertoires in tissues likely differ.

Comments on this clone: Its antigen is unknown.

Using immunoSEQ multiplex PCR, the repertoire was profiled, and TCRdb retains in-frame clones only, with some absent. The sample records 530,000 or so clones, around 79% being singletons. The germline gives CDR1 LGHNA, CDR2 YNFKEQ. With 2 bases removed from V and 0 bases from J, the gap between germline ends came to 15 bases. The CDR3 covers 17 residues. This TCR was recovered from a middle-aged woman in good health. Some clones in this sample may be carry-over from other donors' samples. The sample taken for sequencing was PBMCs. The V gene is TRBV4-2, the J gene TRBJ2-3; possible D gene TRBD2, 6 bases. Here the CDR3 DNA reads TGTGCCAGCAGCCAACAAGGCGGGGCTGGGAGCACAGATACGCAGTATTTT. It specifies CASSQQGGAGSTDTQYF.